Listed here are 2 T cell receptor beta chains from one sample, sequenced in a study of CD8+ T cells in alopecia areata. RNA was isolated and reverse transcribed to cDNA, the sequencing template. Only in-frame clones appear in the TCRdb table, and some are missing; sequencing was by immunoSEQ multiplex PCR. Of over 150,000 clones listed, about 61% were seen once; the top ten hold around 5%. Sequencing input: CD8+ T cells sorted from blood. The receptors come from a human donor in good health.

This clone was seen a few times. J is TRBJ1-2 and V is TRBV4-1; 8 bases are a match to TRBD1. Unmatched junction bases numbered 2, after V lost 1 base and J lost 1 base. The CDR3 is 15 amino acids. Germline V gene lookup returns CDR1 MGHRA and CDR2 YSYEKL. CDR3 sequence reads: CASSQGTGSNYGYTF. DNA of the CDR3: TGCGCCAGCAGCCAAGGGACAGGGAGTAACTATGGCTACACCTTC.

This chain joins TRBV25-1 and TRBJ1-1; no clear D gene. This CDR3 has 13 amino acids. The germline V gene has CDR1 MGHDK and CDR2 SYGVNS. The ends were cut back, 3 bases at V and 4 bases at J, with 9 bases in the middle. CDR3 nucleotides: TGTGCCAGCAGTGACCCATGGGGCACTGAAGCTTTCTTT. Its protein is CASSDPWGTEAFF.